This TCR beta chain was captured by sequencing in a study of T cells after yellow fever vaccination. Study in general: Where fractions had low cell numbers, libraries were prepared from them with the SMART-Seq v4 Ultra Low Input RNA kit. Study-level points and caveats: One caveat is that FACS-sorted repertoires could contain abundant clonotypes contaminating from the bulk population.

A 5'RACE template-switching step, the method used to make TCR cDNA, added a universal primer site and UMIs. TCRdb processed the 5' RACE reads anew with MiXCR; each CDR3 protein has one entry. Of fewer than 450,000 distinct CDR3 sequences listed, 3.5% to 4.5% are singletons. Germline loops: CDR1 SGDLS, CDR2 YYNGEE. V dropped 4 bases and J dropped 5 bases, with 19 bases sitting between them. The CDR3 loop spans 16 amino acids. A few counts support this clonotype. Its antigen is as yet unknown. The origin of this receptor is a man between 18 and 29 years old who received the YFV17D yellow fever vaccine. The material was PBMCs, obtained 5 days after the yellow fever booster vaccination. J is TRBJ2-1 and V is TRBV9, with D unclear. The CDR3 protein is CASSPLGSYFDNEQFF. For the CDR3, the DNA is TGTGCCAGCAGCCCTCTTGGTAGCTATTTCGACAATGAGCAGTTCTTC.